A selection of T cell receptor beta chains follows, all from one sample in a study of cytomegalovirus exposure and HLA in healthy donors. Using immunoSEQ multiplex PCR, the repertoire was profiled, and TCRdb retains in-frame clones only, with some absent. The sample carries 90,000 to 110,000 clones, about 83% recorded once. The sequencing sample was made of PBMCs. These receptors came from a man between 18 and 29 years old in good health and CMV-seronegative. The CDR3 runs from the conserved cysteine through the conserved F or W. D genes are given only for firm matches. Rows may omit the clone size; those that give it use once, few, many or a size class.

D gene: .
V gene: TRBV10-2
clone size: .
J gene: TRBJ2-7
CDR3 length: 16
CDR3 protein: CASSNSRVQASYEQYF
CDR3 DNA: TGCGCCAGCAGTAATTCTAGGGTACAGGCCTCCTACGAGCAGTACTTC

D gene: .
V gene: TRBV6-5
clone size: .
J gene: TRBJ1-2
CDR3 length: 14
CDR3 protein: CASTIKAGLRGYTF
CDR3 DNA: TGTGCCAGCACTATCAAGGCAGGGCTCCGGGGCTACACCTTC

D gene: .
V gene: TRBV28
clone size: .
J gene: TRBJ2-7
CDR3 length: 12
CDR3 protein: CASSLRFYEQYF
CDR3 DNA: TGTGCCAGCAGTCTAAGATTCTACGAGCAGTACTTC

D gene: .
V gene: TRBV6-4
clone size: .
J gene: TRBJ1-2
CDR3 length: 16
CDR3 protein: CASSDSGGAPFYGYTF
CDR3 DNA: TGTGCCAGCAGTGACTCTGGGGGCGCCCCTTTCTATGGCTACACCTTC

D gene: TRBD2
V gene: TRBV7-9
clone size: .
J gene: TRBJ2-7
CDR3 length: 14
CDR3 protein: CASRTSGSTHEQYF
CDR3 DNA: TGTGCCAGCAGAACTAGCGGGAGTACCCACGAGCAGTACTTC

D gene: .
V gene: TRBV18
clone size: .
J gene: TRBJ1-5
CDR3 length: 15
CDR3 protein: CASSPPGRDNQPQHF
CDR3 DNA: TGTGCCAGCTCACCACCTGGCAGGGACAATCAGCCCCAGCATTTT

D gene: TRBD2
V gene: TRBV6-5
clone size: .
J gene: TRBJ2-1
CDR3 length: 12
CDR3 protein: CASSYTGGEQFF
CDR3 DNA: TGTGCCAGCAGTTACACGGGGGGTGAGCAGTTCTTC

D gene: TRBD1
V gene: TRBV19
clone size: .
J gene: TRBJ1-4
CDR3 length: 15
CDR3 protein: CASSRDRGISEKLFF
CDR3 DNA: TGTGCCAGTAGCCGGGACAGGGGAATTAGTGAAAAACTGTTTTTT

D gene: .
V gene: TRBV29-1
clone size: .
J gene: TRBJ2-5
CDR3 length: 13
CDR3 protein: CSVEAREEETQYF
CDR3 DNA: TGCAGCGTTGAAGCCAGGGAAGAAGAGACCCAGTACTTC

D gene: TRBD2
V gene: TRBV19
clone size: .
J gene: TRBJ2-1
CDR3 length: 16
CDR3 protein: CASSSRGLAGLDEQFF
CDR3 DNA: TGTGCCAGTAGTTCCCGTGGACTAGCGGGATTGGATGAGCAGTTCTTC

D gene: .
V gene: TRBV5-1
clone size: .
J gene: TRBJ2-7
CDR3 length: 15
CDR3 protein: CASSGGDSRSYEQYF
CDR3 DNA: TGCGCCAGCAGCGGAGGGGACAGCCGTTCCTACGAGCAGTACTTC

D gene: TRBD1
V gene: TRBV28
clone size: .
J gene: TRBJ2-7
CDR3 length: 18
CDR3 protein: CASSSDTIQGVGSYEQYF
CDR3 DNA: TGTGCCAGCAGTTCGGACACCATACAGGGGGTCGGGTCCTACGAGCAGTACTTC

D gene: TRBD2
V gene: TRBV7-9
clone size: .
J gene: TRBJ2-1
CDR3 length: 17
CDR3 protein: CASSPPIGTSGRDEQFF
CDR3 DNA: TGTGCCAGCAGCCCCCCTATAGGGACTAGCGGCCGTGATGAGCAGTTCTTC

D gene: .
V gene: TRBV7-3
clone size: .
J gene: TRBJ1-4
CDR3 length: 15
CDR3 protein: CASSFGGLSNEKLFF
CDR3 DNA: TGTGCCAGCAGCTTTGGAGGACTGTCGAATGAAAAACTGTTTTTT

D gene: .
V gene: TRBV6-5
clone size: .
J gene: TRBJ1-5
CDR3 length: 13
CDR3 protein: CASRTGVNQPQHF
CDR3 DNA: TGTGCCAGCAGAACGGGGGTAAATCAGCCCCAGCATTTT

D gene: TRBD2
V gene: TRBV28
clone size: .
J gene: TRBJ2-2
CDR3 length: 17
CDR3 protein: CASTRTSGRAGAGELFF
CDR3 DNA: TGTGCCAGCACTCGGACTAGCGGGAGGGCCGGGGCCGGGGAGCTGTTTTTT

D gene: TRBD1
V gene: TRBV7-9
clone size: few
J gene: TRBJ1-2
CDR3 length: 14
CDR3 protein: CASSSRAGGNGYTF
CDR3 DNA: TGTGCCAGCAGCTCGAGAGCAGGGGGCAATGGCTACACCTTC

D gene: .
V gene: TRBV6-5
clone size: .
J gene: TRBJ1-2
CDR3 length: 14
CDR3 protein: CASRPGGVDYGYTF
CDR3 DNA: TGTGCCAGCAGACCGGGGGGGGTTGACTATGGCTACACCTTC

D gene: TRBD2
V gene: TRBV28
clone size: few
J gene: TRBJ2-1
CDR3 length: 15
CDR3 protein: CASSNLSGRGNEQFF
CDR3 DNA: TGTGCCAGCTCCAACCTTAGCGGGAGAGGAAATGAGCAGTTCTTC

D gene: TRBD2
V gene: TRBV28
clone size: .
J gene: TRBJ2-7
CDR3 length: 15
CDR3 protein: CASRPSGSKSYEQYF
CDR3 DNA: TGTGCCAGCAGACCCAGCGGGAGCAAGTCCTACGAGCAGTACTTC

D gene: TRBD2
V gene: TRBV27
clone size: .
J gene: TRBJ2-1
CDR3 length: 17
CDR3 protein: CASSLSGRREAYNEQFF
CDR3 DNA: TGTGCCAGCAGTTTATCGGGCCGGCGGGAGGCCTACAATGAGCAGTTCTTC

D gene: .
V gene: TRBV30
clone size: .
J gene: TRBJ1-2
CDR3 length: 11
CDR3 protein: CAWQINYGYTF
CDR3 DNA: TGTGCCTGGCAGATAAACTATGGCTACACCTTC

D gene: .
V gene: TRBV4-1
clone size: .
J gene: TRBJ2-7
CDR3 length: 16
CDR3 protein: CASSQDSRDIDYEQYF
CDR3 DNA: TGCGCCAGCAGCCAAGACTCTCGGGACATTGACTACGAGCAGTACTTC

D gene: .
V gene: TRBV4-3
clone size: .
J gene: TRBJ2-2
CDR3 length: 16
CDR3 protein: CASSQEIEYESGELFF
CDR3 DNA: TGCGCCAGCAGCCAAGAAATTGAGTATGAATCCGGGGAGCTGTTTTTT

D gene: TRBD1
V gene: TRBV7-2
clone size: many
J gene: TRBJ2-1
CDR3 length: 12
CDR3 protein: CASSTAGTGQFF
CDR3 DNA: TGTGCCAGCAGCACCGCCGGGACAGGGCAGTTCTTC

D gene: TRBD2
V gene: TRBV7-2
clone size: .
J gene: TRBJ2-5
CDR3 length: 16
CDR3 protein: CASSLSRSGSGETQYF
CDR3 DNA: TGTGCCAGCAGCTTATCACGGAGCGGGAGTGGGGAGACCCAGTACTTC

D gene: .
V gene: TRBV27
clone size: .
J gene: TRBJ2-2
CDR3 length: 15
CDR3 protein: CASSFIQENTGELFF
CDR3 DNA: TGTGCCAGCAGTTTTATACAGGAGAACACCGGGGAGCTGTTTTTT

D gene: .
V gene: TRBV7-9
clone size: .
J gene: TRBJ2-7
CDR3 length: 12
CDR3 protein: CASSKQGYEQYF
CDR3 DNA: TGTGCCAGCAGCAAACAGGGTTACGAGCAGTACTTC

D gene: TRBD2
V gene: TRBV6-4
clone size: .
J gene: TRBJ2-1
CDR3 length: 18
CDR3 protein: CASRPGLAGLAPYNEQFF
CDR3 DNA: TGTGCCAGCAGACCGGGACTAGCGGGCCTTGCGCCCTACAATGAGCAGTTCTTC

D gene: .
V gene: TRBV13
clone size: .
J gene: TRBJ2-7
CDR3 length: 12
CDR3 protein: CASSLGSSEQYF
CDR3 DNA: TGTGCCAGCAGCTTAGGATCATCCGAGCAGTACTTC

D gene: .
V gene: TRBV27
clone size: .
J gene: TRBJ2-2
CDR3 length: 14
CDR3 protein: CASSLSGWSGELFF
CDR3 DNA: TGTGCCAGCAGTTTATCCGGTTGGAGCGGGGAGCTGTTTTTT

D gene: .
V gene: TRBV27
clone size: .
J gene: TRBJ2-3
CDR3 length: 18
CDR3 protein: CASRGVGVPDKSTDTQYF
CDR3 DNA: TGTGCCAGCAGGGGCGTCGGCGTCCCGGACAAGAGCACAGATACGCAGTATTTT

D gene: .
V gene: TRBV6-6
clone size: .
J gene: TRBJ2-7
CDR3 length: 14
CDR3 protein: CASSYQDSSYEQYF
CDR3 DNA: TGTGCCAGCAGTTACCAAGATAGCTCCTACGAGCAGTACTTC

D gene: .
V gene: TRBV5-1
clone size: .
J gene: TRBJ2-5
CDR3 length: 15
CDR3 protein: CASSLDPRGGETQYF
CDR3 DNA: TGCGCCAGCAGCTTGGATCCCAGGGGTGGAGAGACCCAGTACTTC

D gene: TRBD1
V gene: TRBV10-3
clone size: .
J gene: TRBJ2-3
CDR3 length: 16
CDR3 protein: CAISEEPGQGTDTQYF
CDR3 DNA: TGTGCCATCAGTGAGGAGCCAGGACAGGGCACAGATACGCAGTATTTT

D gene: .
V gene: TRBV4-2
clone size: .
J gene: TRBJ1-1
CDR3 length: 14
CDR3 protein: CASSHGGKNTEAFF
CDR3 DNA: TGTGCCAGCAGCCATGGAGGGAAGAACACTGAAGCTTTCTTT

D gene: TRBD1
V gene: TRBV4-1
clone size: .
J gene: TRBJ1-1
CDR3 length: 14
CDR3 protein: CASSQMTGTTEAFF
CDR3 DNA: TGCGCCAGCAGCCAGATGACAGGGACCACTGAAGCTTTCTTT

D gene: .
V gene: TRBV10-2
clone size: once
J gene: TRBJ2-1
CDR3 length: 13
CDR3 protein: CASTSQDWDEQFF
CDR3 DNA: TGCGCCAGCACCTCACAGGATTGGGATGAGCAGTTCTTC

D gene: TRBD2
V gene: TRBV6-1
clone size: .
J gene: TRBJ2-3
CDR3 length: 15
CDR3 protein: CASSERGVAADTQYF
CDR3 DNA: TGTGCCAGCAGTGAACGGGGGGTAGCGGCGGATACGCAGTATTTT

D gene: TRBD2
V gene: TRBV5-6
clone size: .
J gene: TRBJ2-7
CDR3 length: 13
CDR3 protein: CASSLKGEGEQYF
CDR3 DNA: TGTGCCAGCAGCTTGAAAGGGGAGGGCGAGCAGTACTTC

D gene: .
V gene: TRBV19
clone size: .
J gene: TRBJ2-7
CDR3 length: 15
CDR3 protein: CASSIDKGVPYEQYF
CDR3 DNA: TGTGCCAGTAGTATAGATAAAGGGGTCCCCTACGAGCAGTACTTC

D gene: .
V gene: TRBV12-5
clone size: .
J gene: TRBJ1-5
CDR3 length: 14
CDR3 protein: CASGFGTSNQPQHF
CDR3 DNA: TGTGCTAGTGGTTTTGGGACTTCCAATCAGCCCCAGCATTTT

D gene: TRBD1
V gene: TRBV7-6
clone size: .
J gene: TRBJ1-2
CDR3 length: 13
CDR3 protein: CASSLQGADGYTF
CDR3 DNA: TGTGCCAGCAGCTTACAGGGGGCGGATGGCTACACCTTC

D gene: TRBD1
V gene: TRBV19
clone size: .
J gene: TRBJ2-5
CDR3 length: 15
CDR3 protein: CASRTRDRGLETQYF
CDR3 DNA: TGTGCCAGTAGGACCCGGGACAGGGGGTTAGAGACCCAGTACTTC

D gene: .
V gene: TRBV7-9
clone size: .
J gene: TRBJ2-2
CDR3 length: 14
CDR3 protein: CASSLDPDTGELFF
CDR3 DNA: TGTGCCAGCAGCTTAGACCCGGACACCGGGGAGCTGTTTTTT

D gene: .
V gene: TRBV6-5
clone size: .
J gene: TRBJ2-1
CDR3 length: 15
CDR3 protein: CASSYSPGRVGEQFF
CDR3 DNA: TGTGCCAGCAGTTACTCGCCGGGGAGAGTGGGTGAGCAGTTCTTC

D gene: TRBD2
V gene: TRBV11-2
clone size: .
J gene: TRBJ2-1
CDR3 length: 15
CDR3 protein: CASSLGLAAYNEQFF
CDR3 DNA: TGTGCCAGCAGCTTGGGACTAGCGGCCTACAATGAGCAGTTCTTC